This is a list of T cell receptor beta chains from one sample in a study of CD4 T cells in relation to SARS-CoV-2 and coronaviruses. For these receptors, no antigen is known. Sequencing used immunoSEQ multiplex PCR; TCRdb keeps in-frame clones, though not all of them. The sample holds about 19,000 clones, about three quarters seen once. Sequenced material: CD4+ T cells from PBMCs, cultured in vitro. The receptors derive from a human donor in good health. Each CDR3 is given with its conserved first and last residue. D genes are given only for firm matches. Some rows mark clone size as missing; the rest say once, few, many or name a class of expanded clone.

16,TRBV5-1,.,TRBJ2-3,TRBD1,TGCGCCAGCAGCTTTGGGACAGGGCCTAGCACAGATACGCAGTATTTT,CASSFGTGPSTDTQYF
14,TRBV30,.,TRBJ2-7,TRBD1,TGTGCCTGGGGGCCTGGGACAGGGCGGCTCGAGCAGTACTTC,CAWGPGTGRLEQYF
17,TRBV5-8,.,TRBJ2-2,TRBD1,TGTGCCAGCAGCTCGATGACTGGGACAGCGAACACCGGGGAGCTGTTTTTT,CASSSMTGTANTGELFF
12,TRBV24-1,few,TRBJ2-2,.,TGTGCCACCAGTGATTTTCGCGGGGAGCTGTTTTTT,CATSDFRGELFF
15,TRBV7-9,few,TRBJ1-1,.,TGTGCCGTGCCGGGATCGGGTTCTGAGTACACTGAAGCTTTCTTT,CAVPGSGSEYTEAFF
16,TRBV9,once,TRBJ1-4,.,TGTGCCAGCAGCGTAGCCGGGGGAACGGCTAATGAAAAACTGTTTTTT,CASSVAGGTANEKLFF
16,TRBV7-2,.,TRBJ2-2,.,TGTGCCAGCAGCTCTTATGGGGTCACGAACACCGGGGAGCTGTTTTTT,CASSSYGVTNTGELFF
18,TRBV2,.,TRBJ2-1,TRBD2,TGTGCCAGCAGTGAAGGATTTGCTAGCGGGAGGTCGCGCGCTGAGCAGTTCTTC,CASSEGFASGRSRAEQFF
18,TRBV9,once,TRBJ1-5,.,TGTGCCAGCGGTTACGTGTATCACAGCCAGCATAGCAATCAGCCCCAGCATTTT,CASGYVYHSQHSNQPQHF
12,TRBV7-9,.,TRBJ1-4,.,TGTGCCAGCAGCGTGGGGTTTGAAAAACTGTTTTTT,CASSVGFEKLFF
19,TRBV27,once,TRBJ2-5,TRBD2,TGTGCCAGCACATCGCGGTTAGCGGGAGGGCCAAGGTCCTGGGAGACCCAGTACTTC,CASTSRLAGGPRSWETQYF
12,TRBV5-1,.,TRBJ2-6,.,TGCGCCAGCTCCTCTGGGGCCAACGTCCTGACTTTC,CASSSGANVLTF
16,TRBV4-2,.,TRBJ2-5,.,TGTGCCAGCAGCCAAGACGTTCGGCTGGAACAAGAGACCCAGTACTTC,CASSQDVRLEQETQYF
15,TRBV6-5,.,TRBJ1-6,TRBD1,TGTGCCAGCAGCGACGCGGTCAGGGGGCAATCACCCCTCCACTTT,CASSDAVRGQSPLHF
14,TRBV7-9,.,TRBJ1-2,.,TGTGCCAGCACCGAGACTCTTGGCCAGGACGGCTACACCTTC,CASTETLGQDGYTF
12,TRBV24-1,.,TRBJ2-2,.,TGTGCCACCAGTGCCCAGACCGGGGAGCTGTTTTTT,CATSAQTGELFF
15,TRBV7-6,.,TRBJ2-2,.,TGTGCCAGCAGCGCCCGGTCAGTCAACACCGGGGAGCTGTTTTTT,CASSARSVNTGELFF
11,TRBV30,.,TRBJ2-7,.,TGTGCCTGGATGAGGGCGTACGAGCAGTACTTC,CAWMRAYEQYF
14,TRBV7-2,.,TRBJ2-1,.,TGTGCCAGCAGCTTAGCGGGGGAGTACAATGAGCAGTTCTTC,CASSLAGEYNEQFF
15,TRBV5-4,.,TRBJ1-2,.,TGTGCCAGCAGCCAGGCCAGGCAAGGAAGATATGGCTACACCTTC,CASSQARQGRYGYTF
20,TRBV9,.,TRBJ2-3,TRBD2,TGTGCCAGCAGCGTAGCTGGGCTAGCGGGGGTAGTGGGGCGCACAGATACGCAGTATTTT,CASSVAGLAGVVGRTDTQYF
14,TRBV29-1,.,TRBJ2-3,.,TGCAGCGTTGAAGCAGGGACTGGCACAGATACGCAGTATTTT,CSVEAGTGTDTQYF
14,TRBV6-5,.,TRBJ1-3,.,TGTGCCAGCAGTTACTCGGACGAGGGAAACACCATATATTTT,CASSYSDEGNTIYF
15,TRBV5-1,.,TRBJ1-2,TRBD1,TGCGCCAGCAGCTTGACAGGACAGGGTATGTTTGGCTACACCTTC,CASSLTGQGMFGYTF
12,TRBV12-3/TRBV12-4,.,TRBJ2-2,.,TGTGCCAGCAGCCTCGGGGCCGGGGAGCTGTTTTTT,CASSLGAGELFF
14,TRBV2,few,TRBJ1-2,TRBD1,TGTGCCAGCAGTGAGGGACAGGGGTTGGGAGGCTACACCTTC,CASSEGQGLGGYTF
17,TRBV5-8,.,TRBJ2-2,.,TGTGCCAGCAACAAAGTAGGGGCGATGGGACGGATCGGGGAGCTGTTTTTT,CASNKVGAMGRIGELFF
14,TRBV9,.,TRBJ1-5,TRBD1,TGTGCCAGCAGCAAGACAGGGGGCGAGCAGCCCCAGCATTTT,CASSKTGGEQPQHF
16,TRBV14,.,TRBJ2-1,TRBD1,TGTGCCAGCAGGGGGAGGGGACAGGGGGCCTACAATGAGCAGTTCTTC,CASRGRGQGAYNEQFF
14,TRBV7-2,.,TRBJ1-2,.,TGTGCCAGCAGCTTAAACAGAGCTAACTATGGCTACACCTTC,CASSLNRANYGYTF
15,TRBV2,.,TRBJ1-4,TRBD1,TGTGCCAGCAGTGCACCGGGACAGGGGGCTGAAAAACTGTTTTTT,CASSAPGQGAEKLFF
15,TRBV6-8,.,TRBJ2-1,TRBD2,TGTGCCAGCAGTTATTGTGGGGGGGGATACAATGAGCAGTTCTTC,CASSYCGGGYNEQFF
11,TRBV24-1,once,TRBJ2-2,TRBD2,TGTGCCACCGGGGGGGCCGGGGAGCTGTTTTTT,CATGGAGELFF
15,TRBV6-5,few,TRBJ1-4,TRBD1,TGTGCCAGCAGTCCATCGACAGGGGGCTCTGAAAAACTGTTTTTT,CASSPSTGGSEKLFF
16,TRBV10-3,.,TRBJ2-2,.,TGTGCCATCAGTGAGTCATCACTAGGAGGCTACGGGGAGCTGTTTTTT,CAISESSLGGYGELFF
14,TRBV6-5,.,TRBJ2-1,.,TGTGCCAGCAGTTCACTGGGGGTCAAATATGAGCAGTTCTTC,CASSSLGVKYEQFF
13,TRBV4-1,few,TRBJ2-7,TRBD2,TGCGCCAGCAGCCGGGGGCGGGGGGTCGAGCAGTACTTC,CASSRGRGVEQYF
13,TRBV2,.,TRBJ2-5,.,TGTGCCAGCAGTGAAGATAGGTACGAGACCCAGTACTTC,CASSEDRYETQYF
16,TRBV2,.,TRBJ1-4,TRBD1,TGTGCCAGCAGCTCTGACAGGGGTGCAACTAATGAAAAACTGTTTTTT,CASSSDRGATNEKLFF
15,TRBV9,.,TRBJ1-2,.,TGTGCCAGCAGCGTAGATGGCAGAGTTGCCTATGGCTACACCTTC,CASSVDGRVAYGYTF
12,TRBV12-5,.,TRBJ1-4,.,TGTGCTAGTGGTTTTCTGGATGAAAAACTGTTTTTT,CASGFLDEKLFF
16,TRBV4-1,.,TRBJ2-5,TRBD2,TGCGCCAGCAGCCAAGATGGACTAGCAGCTGAAGAGACCCAGTACTTC,CASSQDGLAAEETQYF
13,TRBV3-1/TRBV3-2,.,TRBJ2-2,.,TGTGCCAGCACCCAGCTTTCGTCCGGGGAGCTGTTTTTT,CASTQLSSGELFF
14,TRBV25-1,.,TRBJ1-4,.,TGTGCCAGCAGTGAATCTGGCGGTCCTGAAAAACTGTTTTTT,CASSESGGPEKLFF
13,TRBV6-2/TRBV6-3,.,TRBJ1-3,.,TGTGCCAGCAGTTACTCGAACGAGATCACCATATATTTT,CASSYSNEITIYF
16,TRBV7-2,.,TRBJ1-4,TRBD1,TGTGCCAGCAGCTCTCCCAACAGGGGAACTAATGAAAAACTGTTTTTT,CASSSPNRGTNEKLFF
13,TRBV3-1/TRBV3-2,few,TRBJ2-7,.,TGTGCCAGCAGCCAACGTACTAGCCGAGAGCAGTACTTC,CASSQRTSREQYF
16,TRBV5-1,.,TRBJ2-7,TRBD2,TGCGCCAGCAGCTTGATGATAGCGGGAGAGGGAGGCGAGCAGTACTTC,CASSLMIAGEGGEQYF
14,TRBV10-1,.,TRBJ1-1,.,TGCGCCAGCAGTGAGTCGGGAAGGGCCACTGAAGCTTTCTTT,CASSESGRATEAFF
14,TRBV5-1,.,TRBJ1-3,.,TGCGCCACCCAAGAGGACCCCGCCGGAAACACCATATATTTT,CATQEDPAGNTIYF
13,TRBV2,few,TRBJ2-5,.,TGTGCCAGCAGGGCGTTTTCCCAAGAGACCCAGTACTTC,CASRAFSQETQYF
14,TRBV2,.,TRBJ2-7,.,TGTGCCAGCAGGCCGTTCGCCCCAATGTACGAGCAGTACTTC,CASRPFAPMYEQYF
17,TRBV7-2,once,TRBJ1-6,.,TGTGCCAGCCGCCGGCATCAGGGAAGCCCCTATAATTCACCCCTCCACTTT,CASRRHQGSPYNSPLHF
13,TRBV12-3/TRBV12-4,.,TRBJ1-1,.,TGTGCCAGCAGTCTAGAAATAAAGACTGAAGCTTTCTTT,CASSLEIKTEAFF
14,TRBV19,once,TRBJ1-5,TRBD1,TGTGCCAGCGCCCCGCAGGGGGTTGGTCAGCCCCAGCATTTT,CASAPQGVGQPQHF
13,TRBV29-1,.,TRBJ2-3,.,TGCAGCGAGCTTCAGGGGCGCACAGATACGCAGTATTTT,CSELQGRTDTQYF
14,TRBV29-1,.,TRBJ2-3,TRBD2,TGCAGCGTTCTCCCCGGACTAGTTCAAGATACGCAGTATTTT,CSVLPGLVQDTQYF